A single sample gave rise to the 30 T cell receptor beta chains below, sequenced in a study of OX40 agonist ivuxolimab in advanced cancers. Library generation was performed with the immunoSEQ multiplex PCR assay. The source is immuneACCESS, and TCRdb retained only in-frame sequences with V and J called. Part of the clones is not carried over; for the studies checked, unresolved V genes explain less than half of this, and the remainder is unexplained. Across this sample there are about 64,000 clones, with approximately 90% seen only once. The biggest ten clones account for approximately 0.44% of the sample. Sequenced material: CD4+ or CD8+ T cells sorted from blood, taken in a trial of the OX40 agonist ivuxolimab. The receptors originated from an adult with an advanced solid tumor such as melanoma, head and neck, liver or kidney cancer.

The J gene is TRBJ2-3, the V gene TRBV25-1; 9 nucleotides line up with TRBD2. Germline V gives CDR1 MGHDK, CDR2 SYGVNS. With 2 bases clipped from V and 7 bases from J, the junction kept 7 bases outside the gene matches. The CDR3 runs to 15 residues. The CDR3 sequence: CASSEGSGSMYTQYF. As DNA, the CDR3 is TGTGCCAGCAGTGAAGGTAGCGGGAGTATGTATACGCAGTATTTT.

This clone has more than one count but fewer than ten. The chain joins TRBV7-9 to TRBJ1-1, with D unresolved. Looked up from germline, CDR1 is SEHNR and CDR2 is FQNEAQ (reference sequence). The CDR3 length is 14 residues. Trimming cost V 2 bases and J 7 bases, with 14 bases left between them. The CDR3 coding sequence is TGTGCCAGCAGCTTATACCCAGCTGGCGGTGAAGCTTTCTTT. This gives the protein CASSLYPAGGEAFF.

This chain joins TRBV2 and TRBJ2-3; 7 bases map to TRBD1. V shed 4 bases, J shed 3 bases, and the junction held 7 bases outside the gene matches. The CDR3 is 15 residues long. Germline-derived CDR1 and CDR2 are SNHLY and FYNNEI. The CDR3 nucleotides read TGTGCCAGCAGTGCCTACAGGGGCTCGACAGATACGCAGTATTTT. Translated: CASSAYRGSTDTQYF.

The rearrangement uses TRBV2 and TRBJ2-3, with TRBD1 matching 11 bases. The CDR3 extends over 15 amino acids. Germline V CDR1 and CDR2: SNHLY, FYNNEI. V lost 5 bases to trimming and J lost 6 bases; unmatched junction nucleotides: 7. The CDR3 reads CASSSGQGAVDTQYF. In DNA form, the CDR3 reads TGTGCCAGCAGTTCCGGACAGGGGGCCGTGGATACGCAGTATTTT.

This sequence joins TRBV5-8 and TRBJ2-7, with 7 positions matching TRBD1. V lost 4 bases and J lost 4; bases outside the gene matches: 11. Per germline, CDR1 SGHTS and CDR2 YDEGEE. This CDR3 is 15 amino acids long. The CDR3 bases are TGTGCCAGCAGCCGGACCTCCGGGACAGTTTACGAGCAGTACTTC. Encoded protein: CASSRTSGTVYEQYF.

This chain uses TRBV19 with TRBJ2-3; 10 bases match TRBD1. After removal of 5 bases from V and 4 bases from J, the junction contained 3 bases not matched to a gene. The CDR3 length is 14 residues. CDR1 is LNHDA and CDR2 is SQIVND in the germline V gene (reference sequence). The CDR3: CASSGGQGPDTQYF. The CDR3 DNA reads TGTGCCAGTAGTGGGGGACAGGGGCCAGATACGCAGTATTTT.

The chain employs TRBV6-5 and TRBJ1-5, with 8 bases identical to TRBD1. Germline lookup yields CDR1 MNHEY and CDR2 SVGAGI. V trimming: 6 bases; J trimming: 2 bases; junction bases outside the gene matches: 6. This CDR3 has 15 residues. The CDR3 sequence: CASSISDRGNQPQHF. CDR3 DNA: TGTGCCAGCAGCATTTCGGACAGGGGCAATCAGCCCCAGCATTTT.

The V call is TRBV11-2, the J call TRBJ1-4; D might be TRBD1 (5 bases). Trimming cost V 2 bases and J 4 bases, with 8 bases left between them. CDR1 is SGHAT, CDR2 FQNNGV, per germline. The CDR3 loop spans 14 amino acids. This CDR3 is CASSLRGDNEKLFF. The DNA of the CDR3 is TGTGCCAGCAGCTTACGAGGGGATAATGAAAAACTGTTTTTT.

This rearrangement joins TRBV19 to TRBJ2-4; 9 positions match TRBD2. The CDR3 sequence is 14 residues long. J was trimmed by 8 bases and V by 5 bases; bases with no gene match: 7. Germline CDR1 reads LNHDA; CDR2 reads SQIVND (reference sequence). CDR3 sequence reads: CASSSGGLAYIQYF. CDR3 bases: TGTGCCAGTAGTTCCGGAGGACTAGCGTACATTCAGTACTTC.

The V and J genes are TRBV7-8 and TRBJ2-1; a weak D match, TRBD1 (6 bases). This CDR3 has 13 amino acids. With 3 bases removed from V and 3 bases from J, the gap between germline ends came to 6 bases. Looked up from germline, CDR1 is SGHVS and CDR2 is FQNEAQ. The CDR3 loop is CASSLDSYNEQFF. CDR3 coding DNA: TGTGCCAGCAGCTTGGACAGCTACAATGAGCAGTTCTTC.

The CDR3 loop reads CASSLGTGGFGYTF. The DNA of the CDR3 is TGTGCCAGCAGTTTAGGGACAGGGGGCTTCGGCTACACCTTC. This chain joins TRBV27 and TRBJ1-2; 12 nucleotides agree with TRBD1. The CDR3 contains 14 residues. Trimming cost V 2 bases and J 8 bases; bases outside gene matches: 3. CDR1 and CDR2 (germline): MNHEY, SMNVEV (reference sequence).

V is TRBV5-1 and J is TRBJ2-7; unclear D gene. The CDR3 consists of 14 residues. Between the trimmed V and J ends, which lost 4 bases and 1 base, there was a span of 12 bases. The germline CDR1 and CDR2 sequences are SGHRS and YFSETQ. The CDR3 DNA is TGCGCCAGCAGCCCTATCGCGAGTTCCTACGAGCAGTACTTC. The encoded protein is CASSPIASSYEQYF.

The rearrangement links TRBV30 to TRBJ1-2, with a possible D match to TRBD1 (6 bases). V lost 2 bases, J lost 8 bases, and 15 bases lay in between. The CDR3 consists of 13 residues. Germline lookup yields CDR1 GTSNPN and CDR2 SVGIG (reference sequence). DNA of the CDR3: TGTGCCTGGAGTCCGATACAGGGAAGCGGCTACACCTTC. Encoded protein: CAWSPIQGSGYTF.

V is TRBV28 and J is TRBJ1-5; no definite D call. The CDR3 extends over 13 amino acids. Germline CDR1 and CDR2: MDHEN and SYDVKM. The V gene lost 6 bases and the J gene lost 0 bases, with 6 bases spanning the gap. CDR3 sequence: CASRGGSNQPQHF. CDR3 sequence (DNA): TGTGCCAGCAGAGGAGGTAGCAATCAGCCCCAGCATTTT.

The V and J genes are TRBV7-9 and TRBJ2-7, with 8 positions matching TRBD2. There are 15 residues in the CDR3. Unmatched junction bases numbered 7, after V lost 1 base and J lost 5 bases. Looked up from germline, CDR1 is SEHNR and CDR2 is FQNEAQ (reference sequence). CDR3 sequence: CASSLEAGGSHEQYF. The CDR3 region has the DNA TGTGCCAGCAGCTTAGAGGCGGGAGGATCCCACGAGCAGTACTTC.

The chain is built from TRBV10-3 and TRBJ2-7, with D tentatively TRBD1 or TRBD2 (5 bases each). With 6 bases removed from V and 6 bases from J, the gap between germline ends came to 15 bases. Germline V gene data show CDR1 as ENHRY and CDR2 as SYGVKD. The CDR3 contains 13 residues. Here the CDR3 DNA reads TGTGCCATCAGGGGGACCACCTTAGGCGAGCAGTACTTC. Protein product: CAIRGTTLGEQYF.

The gene calls are TRBV5-6 and TRBJ2-3, with 10 bases lining up with TRBD2. V lost 0 bases to trimming and J lost 8 bases; unmatched junction nucleotides: 15. This CDR3 has 18 amino acids. Germline V CDR1 and CDR2: SGHDT, YYEEEE. CDR3: CASSLAGGLAARSGTQYF. The CDR3, as DNA: TGTGCCAGCAGCTTGGCCGGTGGACTAGCGGCCCGTTCGGGTACGCAGTATTTT.

The sample holds a few counts of this clone. This chain connects TRBV19 to TRBJ2-5; no firm D call. CDR1 is LNHDA, CDR2 SQIVND, per germline (reference sequence). The CDR3 is made up of 15 amino acids. V was cut by 4 bases and J by 3 bases, with 15 bases left in between. DNA for the CDR3: TGTGCCAGTAGTACCATCCGGGCCCAAAAAGAGACCCAGTACTTC. Translating gives CASSTIRAQKETQYF.

CDR3 sequence reads: CASSIRSGRWDTEAFF. The CDR3 DNA is TGTGCCAGTAGTATCAGGTCAGGGAGGTGGGACACTGAAGCTTTCTTT. The V gene is TRBV19, the J gene TRBJ1-1, with D tentatively TRBD1 (5 bases). Germline-derived CDR1 and CDR2 are LNHDA and SQIVND (reference sequence). CDR3 length: 16 residues. The V gene lost 3 bases and the J gene lost 3 bases, with 17 bases spanning the gap.

The rearrangement uses TRBV9 and TRBJ1-2, with a possible D match to TRBD1 (5 bases). The CDR3 contains 14 residues. The germline gives CDR1 SGDLS, CDR2 YYNGEE. V lost 4 bases and J 13 bases, leaving 23 bases between the germline ends. CDR3 residues: CASSPAGREQASTF. The CDR3 DNA follows: TGTGCCAGCAGCCCCGCTGGTAGGGAACAGGCCTCCACCTTC.

The genes are TRBV18 and TRBJ1-4; D may be TRBD1 (6 bases). Trimming removed 5 bases from V and 5 bases from J, with 15 bases in between. This CDR3 contains 15 residues. CDR1 and CDR2 from the germline V gene are KGHSH and LQKENI. CDR3: CASSDPRTENEKLFF. DNA of the CDR3: TGTGCCAGCTCAGATCCAAGGACAGAGAATGAAAAACTGTTTTTT. The entire variable domain, with the rest obtained from reference TRBV18 and TRBJ1-4, is as follows: NAGVMQNPRHLVRRRGQEARLRCSPMKGHSHVYWYRQLPEEGLKFMVYLQKENIIDESGMPKERFSAEFPKEGPSILRIQQVVRGDSAAYFCASSDPRTENEKLFFGSGTQLSVL.

The chain recombines TRBV11-2 with TRBJ2-1; 11 positions match TRBD2. CDR1 and CDR2 (germline): SGHAT, FQNNGV. This CDR3 is 18 amino acids long. Unmatched junction bases numbered 10, after V lost 2 bases and J lost 4 bases. CDR3 in amino acids: CASSLQPSGTSGYNEQFF. The DNA of the CDR3 is TGTGCCAGCAGCTTACAACCTTCCGGGACTAGCGGATACAATGAGCAGTTCTTC.

The rearrangement links TRBV18 to TRBJ2-5; D unresolved. Trimming cost V 2 bases and J 3 bases, with 4 bases left between them. The CDR3 runs to 12 residues. Per germline, CDR1 KGHSH and CDR2 LQKENI. Here the CDR3 DNA reads TGTGCCAGCTCACCAGCGGAAGAGACCCAGTACTTC. It translates to CASSPAEETQYF.

The chain has TRBV27 and TRBJ2-7; 10 bases agree with TRBD1. The ends lost 5 bases at V and 1 base at J; junction bases unmatched: 11. Germline CDR1 reads MNHEY; CDR2 reads SMNVEV (reference sequence). The CDR3 runs to 17 residues. As DNA, the CDR3 is TGTGCCAGCAGTCCTGATTGGTTGGACAGGGGGTCCTACGAGCAGTACTTC. Translated: CASSPDWLDRGSYEQYF.

The rearrangement uses TRBV11-2 and TRBJ2-1, with TRBD2 matching 8 bases. The CDR3 has 16 residues. Germline loops: CDR1 SGHAT, CDR2 FQNNGV. The trim removed 1 base at V and 2 bases at J, leaving 4 bases unmatched. This chain's CDR3 is CASSLGASGPYNEQFF. CDR3 sequence (DNA): TGTGCCAGCAGCTTAGGGGCTAGCGGGCCCTACAATGAGCAGTTCTTC.

This rearrangement joins TRBV25-1 to TRBJ2-2; no definite D call. Germline V CDR1 and CDR2: MGHDK, SYGVNS. V was pared by 1 base and J by 4 bases, with 13 bases between. The CDR3 is 16 amino acids. CDR3 residues: CASSEFGRPGTGELFF. DNA of the CDR3: TGTGCCAGCAGTGAATTTGGCAGACCGGGCACCGGGGAGCTGTTTTTT. Together with reference TRBV25-1 and TRBJ2-2, the CDR3 gives the full variable domain: EADIYQTPRYLVIGTGKKITLECSQTMGHDKMYWYQQDPGMELHLIHYSYGVNSTEKGDLSSESTVSRIRTEHFPLTLESARPSHTSQYLCASSEFGRPGTGELFFGEGSRLTVL.

V is TRBV19 and J is TRBJ2-7; TRBD2 agrees at 8 bases. Germline V lookup: CDR1 LNHDA, CDR2 SQIVND (reference sequence). The V gene end was trimmed by 7 bases and the J gene end by 1 base; junction bases not matched to a gene: 6. This CDR3 has 14 residues. The DNA for the CDR3 is TGTGCCAGTAATCGGGGGGGGCCGTCCTACGAGCAGTACTTC. Amino acids: CASNRGGPSYEQYF.

The chain is built from TRBV5-1 and TRBJ2-3, with 10 bases fitting TRBD2. The CDR3 runs to 15 residues. The germline gives CDR1 SGHRS, CDR2 YFSETQ. Losses at the gene ends were 4 bases for V and 4 bases for J; bases not matched to a gene: 6. Written as DNA, the CDR3 is TGCGCCAGCAGCCTGACCACTAGCGGGGCAGATACGCAGTATTTT. This sequence encodes CASSLTTSGADTQYF.

The rearrangement links TRBV9 to TRBJ2-1, with 7 nucleotides matching TRBD2. CDR3 size: 15 residues. Per the germline V gene, CDR1 is SGDLS and CDR2 is YYNGEE. After removal of 0 bases from V and 6 bases from J, the junction contained 6 bases not matched to a gene. Written as DNA, the CDR3 is TGTGCCAGCAGCGTAGCGGCGGGAGCGGGCAATGAGCAGTTCTTC. Protein: CASSVAAGAGNEQFF.

This chain joins TRBV15 and TRBJ2-2; the match to TRBD2 covers 10 bases. Germline CDR1 LNHNV, CDR2 YYDKDF (reference sequence). The CDR3 runs 17 residues. The trim removed 5 bases at V and 1 base at J, leaving 7 bases unmatched. The DNA for the CDR3 is TGTGCCACCAGCCGCAGATGGACTAGCGGGAACACCGGGGAGCTGTTTTTT. It translates to CATSRRWTSGNTGELFF.